Below, one T cell receptor (beta chain) is given with its context. Its specificity is unknown. These data are taken from a study of T cells after yellow fever vaccination. For the study at large: Preparing low-cell-number fractions relied on SMART-Seq v4 Ultra Low Input. Study outcomes and limitations: Re-detected after boosting: most primary clones, more than 95% of CD4 and roughly 90% of CD8. Compared with primary, the secondary response was weaker and peaked at day 5, not 15.

Template switching by 5'RACE produced TCR cDNA, adding a universal primer site and UMIs. TCRdb redid the calling of the 5' RACE reads with MiXCR, one entry per CDR3 protein. The sample holds about 350,000 distinct CDR3 sequences, about 4% seen once. The V gene end was trimmed by 3 bases and the J gene end by 2 bases; junction bases not matched to a gene: 2. Per germline, CDR1 ENHRY and CDR2 SYGVKD. There are 14 residues in the CDR3. The V gene is TRBV10-3, the J gene TRBJ2-5, with 8 bases that match TRBD1. Sequenced material: PBMCs, taken 5 days after the yellow fever booster vaccination. The sequence was obtained from a man between 18 and 35 years old who received the YFV17D yellow fever vaccine. CDR3 loop: CAISDRTGQETQYF. CDR3 nucleotides: TGTGCCATCAGTGACCGGACAGGGCAAGAGACCCAGTACTTC.